This T cell receptor beta chain was identified in a study of human T cells and chemical hapten exposure (dated by TCRdb to the early 2020s). Regarding the research as a whole: For sensitization, 2% DPC in acetone was applied to a 2 cm by 2 cm area of upper inner arm skin. Throughout the study period of 20 to 25 weeks, patients also received therapeutic DPC doses to the scalp every week. Libraries were pooled for sequencing, and per-sample TCR yields varied mainly because of small differences in library volumes within the pool. Patch tests used Finn chambers with 0.01% DPC on the upper back, scored after 6 days by International Contact Dermatitis Research Group standards. The study tracked peripheral blood TCR repertoire changes in vivo during primary and secondary sensitization to the hapten diphenylcyclopropenone (DPC) in alopecia patients. Patient blood was sampled pre-sensitization (week 0) and at 2, 6 and about 24 weeks after DPC sensitization. Each blood RNA sample was used to sequence both TCR alpha and TCR beta chains. Most of the patients in the cohort were female, and the cohort covered alopecia areata with under or over 50% scalp involvement, alopecia totalis and alopecia universalis. Blood for TCR sequencing was provided by twenty-nine alopecia patients at one to four time points (pre-sensitization, 2, 6 and 24 weeks). Summary of the overall study and its limitations: The number of PT1 expanded TCRs positively correlated with patch test score, significant at thresholds 8, 16 and 32 but not 4. No change with DPC sensitization was found in the number of TCRs above 1 in 1000 frequency, and no evidence of global repertoire structure alterations was found. After repeated subsampling, changes were observed in the strength of the expansion versus patch-test correlation and in the threshold at which the correlation became significant. All patients had alopecia, a presumed autoimmune disease, so their immune response might differ from that of healthy individuals. Expanded TCRs formed significantly more large CDR3 similarity clusters than pre-sensitization or healthy control sets, consistent with antigen-driven responses.

The time point label of this sample denotes: pre-sensitization, week 0. The label giving this sample's treatment or condition can be read as: therapeutic diphenylcyclopropenone sensitization with weekly scalp DPC. Total RNA was extracted from unfractionated whole blood that had been collected in Tempus Blood RNA tubes. At every patch-test visit, the blood draw took place before the patch test was put on. Patients were considered eligible if aged 18 to 70, diagnosed with alopecia and deemed suitable for DPC therapy, and patients were excluded if pregnant. The table lists this clonotype with a few counts. This clone's antigen is unknown. Base qualities are not recorded, but no much larger clone differs from it by a single base. The library was made by RACE. TCRdb shows the sequencer as NextSeq 500. Library preparation attached unique molecular identifiers to individual cDNA molecules for quantitative, reproducible TCR counting. Turning to the authors' computational methods: A median of approximately 100,000 TCRs per sample was observed, with a range of about 20,000 to 750,000. The Decombinator software suite was used to annotate V, J and CDR3 in the TCR reads. To make PS versus PT1 abundance plots, every sample was subsampled to the same number of TCRs (28,000). TCRs were defined as expanded if absent before sensitization and observed at least eight times at the 2-week time point. In TCRdb, the public reads were trimmed at Q25 with fastp and aligned with MiXCR, with productive beta chains retained. Rows with a matching CDR3 protein are joined into one entry that keeps the most common DNA and genes. The V and J calls were determined by TCRdb, not by the authors. Within this sample are tens of thousands of distinct CDR3 sequences, with 9.6% of them counted one time only. The ten largest clones add up to 9.5% to 10% of the sample.

The CDR3, cysteine through phenylalanine, is 13 amino acids long. Only the CDR3 region is kept as DNA, spanning 39 bases read in frame from base 1. Reading the germline V gene gives CDR1 ENHRY and CDR2 SYGVKD. V lost 8 bases and J lost 0 bases; the stretch between them is 5 bases long. The specimen was whole blood, collected in connection with sensitization to the hapten diphenylcyclopropenone (DPC). The clonotype comes from a woman in her twenties or thirties with alopecia areata. Some clones in this sample may be carry-over from other donors' samples. The V gene is TRBV10-3 and the J gene is TRBJ1-6, with no D gene named confidently. Here the CDR3 is given as CAIVSSYNSPLHF. The DNA reads as follows: TGTGCCATCGTGAGCTCCTATAATTCACCCCTCCACTTT.